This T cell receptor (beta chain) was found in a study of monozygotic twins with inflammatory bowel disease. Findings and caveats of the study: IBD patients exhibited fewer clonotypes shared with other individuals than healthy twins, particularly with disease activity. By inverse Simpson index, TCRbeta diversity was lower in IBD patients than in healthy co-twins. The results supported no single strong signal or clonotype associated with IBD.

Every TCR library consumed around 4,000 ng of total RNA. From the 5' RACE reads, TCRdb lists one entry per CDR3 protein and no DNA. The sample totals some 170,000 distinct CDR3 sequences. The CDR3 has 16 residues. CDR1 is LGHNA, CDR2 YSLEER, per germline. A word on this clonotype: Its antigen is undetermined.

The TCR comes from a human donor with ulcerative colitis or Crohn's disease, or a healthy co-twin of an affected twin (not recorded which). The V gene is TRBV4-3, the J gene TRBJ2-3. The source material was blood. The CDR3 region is CASSQAQISSTDTQYF.